Shown below are 22 T cell receptor beta chains from a single sample sequenced in a study of identifying expanded T cells in peripheral blood. The table came from immunoSEQ multiplex PCR; TCRdb's copy has only in-frame clones and leaves some out. The table has about 110,000 clones, roughly nine tenths seen once. The source material was blood. Receptors originate from a person between 18 and 75 years old in good health.

This sequence joins TRBV7-9 and TRBJ1-4, with TRBD1 matching over 7 bases. The CDR3 totals 15 residues. The V gene end was trimmed by 3 bases and the J gene end by 8 bases; junction bases not matched to a gene: 9. Germline V gene data show CDR1 as SEHNR and CDR2 as FQNEAQ (reference sequence). The CDR3 reads CASSFSGDREEKLFF. In DNA form, the CDR3 reads TGTGCCAGCAGCTTCTCCGGAGACAGGGAGGAAAAACTGTTTTTT.

The V call is TRBV6-5, the J call TRBJ2-7; 7 positions match TRBD2. V was pared by 0 bases and J by 7 bases, with 6 bases of the junction left unmatched. Germline V gene sequence: CDR1 MNHEY, CDR2 SVGAGI. The CDR3 has 14 amino acids. CDR3 coding DNA: TGTGCCAGCAGTTACTCTGCGGGAGTTTGGGAGCAGTACTTC. It codes for CASSYSAGVWEQYF.

The chain combines TRBV5-5 with TRBJ2-5; 7 bases are shared with TRBD2. With V trimmed by 1 base and J by 1 base, 1 base remained unmatched. Germline CDR1 SGHKS, CDR2 YYEKEE (reference sequence). This CDR3 is 14 amino acids long. The CDR3 reads CASSLSSGQETQYF. The CDR3 DNA follows: TGTGCCAGCAGCTTGTCTAGCGGCCAAGAGACCCAGTACTTC.

This clone has more than one count but fewer than ten. The chain links TRBV10-3 to TRBJ2-7; TRBD2 is a possible D gene (5 bases). The CDR3 is 16 residues long. The germline gives CDR1 ENHRY, CDR2 SYGVKD. The ends were cut back, 0 bases at V and 7 bases at J, with 19 bases in the middle. In DNA, the CDR3 is TGTGCCATCAGTGAGTCCGAGGGAAGACTCTCTCGGGAGCAGTACTTC. Protein sequence: CAISESEGRLSREQYF.

The chain is built from TRBV29-1 and TRBJ2-7, with D uncertain. The CDR3 is made up of 11 amino acids. Germline CDR1 is SQVTM and CDR2 is ANQGSEA. V lost 8 bases to trimming and J lost 3 bases, with 11 bases between them. The CDR3 sequence: CSSGTYYEQYF. The CDR3 coding sequence is TGCAGCTCAGGTACCTACTACGAGCAGTACTTC.

This chain uses TRBV7-3 with TRBJ2-1, with 9 bases lining up with TRBD1. Germline assignment: CDR1 SGHTA and CDR2 FQGTGA. Trimming at V came to 5 bases and at J to 5 bases, leaving 4 bases not matched to a gene. The CDR3 is made up of 14 amino acids. CDR3 bases: TGTGCCAGCAGCCCCGGGACAGGGAACAATGAGCAGTTCTTC. Translated: CASSPGTGNNEQFF.

The chain has TRBV5-4 and TRBJ1-1; D gene ambiguous. From germline, CDR1 is SGHNT and CDR2 YYREEE (reference sequence). The length of the CDR3 is 15 residues. V was shortened by 2 bases and J by 0 bases, with 11 bases between the two germline ends. The CDR3 sequence is CASSLLRHLNTEAFF. As DNA, the CDR3 is TGTGCCAGCAGCTTACTAAGACACCTGAACACTGAAGCTTTCTTT.

The rearrangement joins TRBV30 to TRBJ1-1; D not resolved. Trimming pared 0 bases from V and 1 base from J, leaving 9 bases between. This CDR3 has 14 residues. The germline gives CDR1 GTSNPN, CDR2 SVGIG (reference sequence). CDR3 in amino acids: CAWSVRAPNTEAFF. The CDR3 DNA is TGTGCCTGGAGTGTACGTGCCCCGAACACTGAAGCTTTCTTT.

The chain combines TRBV28 with TRBJ2-7, with 7 bases lining up with TRBD2. With V trimmed by 2 bases and J by 3 bases, 4 bases remained unmatched. The CDR3 is made up of 14 amino acids. Germline loops: CDR1 MDHEN, CDR2 SYDVKM. The CDR3 coding sequence is TGTGCCAGCAGTTTACCAGCGGGGTACTACGAGCAGTACTTC. Protein sequence: CASSLPAGYYEQYF.

V gene TRBV5-1 combines with J gene TRBJ2-1; no clear D. Trimming left V 2 bases short and J 0 bases short, with 9 bases between. The V gene's germline CDR1 is SGHRS and CDR2 YFSETQ. The CDR3 runs to 15 residues. As DNA, the CDR3 is TGCGCCAGCAGCTTTGAGGTGAGCTCCTACAATGAGCAGTTCTTC. The encoded protein is CASSFEVSSYNEQFF.

This clone was seen a few times. The chain joins TRBV29-1 to TRBJ2-1; unclear D gene. CDR3 size: 12 residues. Germline V gives CDR1 SQVTM, CDR2 ANQGSEA. V was clipped by 4 bases and J by 4 bases, with 8 bases between them. As DNA, the CDR3 is TGCAGCGTTGTTAGGATTTACAATGAGCAGTTCTTC. Its translation: CSVVRIYNEQFF.

The genes are TRBV9 and TRBJ2-7; TRBD2 is a possible D gene (5 bases). Germline values: CDR1 SGDLS, CDR2 YYNGEE. The CDR3 spans 15 residues. The ends were cut back, 0 bases at V and 3 bases at J, with 13 bases in the middle. CDR3 bases: TGTGCCAGCAGCGTAGCTGTGGGAGTAGTCTACGAGCAGTACTTC. Encoded protein: CASSVAVGVVYEQYF. Variable domain in full (rest from reference TRBV9 and TRBJ2-7): DSGVTQTPKHLITATGQRVTLRCSPRSGDLSVYWYQQSLDQGLQFLIQYYNGEERAKGNILERFSAQQFPDLHSELNLSSLELGDSALYFCASSVAVGVVYEQYFGPGTRLTVT.

The CDR3: CASSSGTADYGYTF. CDR3 nucleotides: TGTGCCAGCAGTTCAGGGACGGCCGACTATGGCTACACCTTC. V and J are TRBV28 and TRBJ1-2; possible D gene TRBD1, 5 bases. Deletions cut 4 bases from V and 3 bases from J, with 12 bases between. CDR3 size: 14 residues. The germline V gene has CDR1 MDHEN and CDR2 SYDVKM.

This chain uses TRBV5-1 with TRBJ2-3; TRBD2 matches 9 bases. The trim removed 0 bases at V and 2 bases at J, leaving 4 bases unmatched. The CDR3 sequence is 16 residues long. Germline V lookup: CDR1 SGHRS, CDR2 YFSETQ. CDR3 sequence (DNA): TGCGCCAGCAGCTTGGTGTCTAGCGGGACCACAGATACGCAGTATTTT. This sequence encodes CASSLVSSGTTDTQYF.

The rearrangement uses TRBV5-1 and TRBJ2-7; TRBD2 matches 13 bases. The CDR3 sequence is 16 residues long. Germline CDR1 reads SGHRS; CDR2 reads YFSETQ. The V segment lost 0 bases and the J segment 4 bases; nucleotides outside the gene matches: 4. The CDR3 coding sequence is TGCGCCAGCAGCTTGGTACTAGCGGGAGGGGAATACGAGCAGTACTTC. Translated: CASSLVLAGGEYEQYF.

J is TRBJ2-7 and V is TRBV7-3; TRBD2 aligns across 10 bases. This CDR3 has 14 amino acids. Germline CDR1 is SGHTA and CDR2 is FQGTGA. Unmatched junction bases numbered 5, after V lost 3 bases and J lost 6 bases. The CDR3 reads CASSLPGLAPEQYF. The DNA for the CDR3 is TGTGCCAGCAGCTTGCCGGGACTAGCGCCCGAGCAGTACTTC. Filled out from reference TRBV7-3 and TRBJ2-7, the complete variable domain reads GAGVSQTPSNKVTEKGKYVELRCDPISGHTALYWYRQSLGQGPEFLIYFQGTGAADDSGLPNDRFFAVRPEGSVSTLKIQRTERGDSAVYLCASSLPGLAPEQYFGPGTRLTVT.

The V gene is TRBV5-1, the J gene TRBJ2-5; unclear D gene. V was shortened by 2 bases and J by 4 bases, with 9 bases between the two germline ends. The CDR3 covers 13 residues. The germline V gene encodes CDR1 SGHRS and CDR2 YFSETQ. The DNA of the CDR3 is TGCGCCAGCAGCTTAACCCCTCGAGAGACCCAGTACTTC. It is translated as CASSLTPRETQYF.

V is TRBV28 and J is TRBJ1-5; 9 bases fit TRBD1. The CDR3 runs 14 residues. J gave up 7 bases and V 5 bases, and 6 bases lay outside the gene matches. CDR1 and CDR2 (germline): MDHEN, SYDVKM. The CDR3 sequence: CASSVTGGAQPQHF. The CDR3 bases are TGTGCCAGCAGTGTCACAGGGGGCGCACAGCCCCAGCATTTT.

V is TRBV7-9 and J is TRBJ1-5; TRBD1 might be the D (5 bases). The germline gives CDR1 SEHNR, CDR2 FQNEAQ (reference sequence). Trimming took 0 bases from V and 5 from J, leaving 14 bases between them. This CDR3 comprises 16 residues. The CDR3 DNA reads as TGTGCCAGCAGCTTAGCGAGTCGCCAGGGAGATCAGCCCCAGCATTTT. Protein product: CASSLASRQGDQPQHF.

This chain connects TRBV15 to TRBJ2-7; D is perhaps TRBD1 or TRBD2 (6 bases each). The CDR3 length is 17 residues. With 0 bases removed from V and 3 bases from J, the gap between germline ends came to 18 bases. CDR1 LNHNV and CDR2 YYDKDF come from the germline V gene (reference sequence). CDR3 sequence: CATSRDGRTGGNYEQYF. CDR3 bases: TGTGCCACCAGCAGAGATGGAAGAACCGGGGGCAACTACGAGCAGTACTTC.

The chain employs TRBV5-4 and TRBJ2-5; TRBD2 agrees at 7 bases. Germline V gives CDR1 SGHNT, CDR2 YYREEE (reference sequence). This CDR3 region has 12 residues. The V segment lost 5 bases and the J segment 5 bases; nucleotides outside the gene matches: 3. The CDR3 loop reads CASRAGGETQYF. The DNA of the CDR3 is TGTGCCAGCAGGGCCGGGGGGGAGACCCAGTACTTC.

This chain joins TRBV6-1 and TRBJ2-7, with 13 bases identical to TRBD2. Germline loops: CDR1 MNHNS, CDR2 SASEGT. This CDR3 has 15 amino acids. Trimming at V came to 3 bases and at J to 4 bases, leaving 3 bases not matched to a gene. CDR3 sequence reads: CASSETSGRKYEQYF. Here the CDR3 DNA reads TGTGCCAGCAGTGAGACTAGCGGGAGGAAGTACGAGCAGTACTTC.